The present entry profiles one T cell receptor (beta chain) with its context. The antigen is not known. RNA was isolated and reverse transcribed to cDNA, the sequencing template. The repertoire was sequenced with immunoSEQ multiplex PCR; TCRdb's copy has only in-frame clones and lacks some. The repertoire includes approximately 150,000 clones, approximately 60% of them detected once, and more than 13% sits in the top ten. The sample's treatment: oral pan-JAK inhibitor, 5-10 mg twice daily. This record comes from a study of CD8+ T cells in alopecia areata. Study results and limitations: Many expanded lesional clones persisted in scalp and blood during tofacitinib.

The source was CD4+ T cells sorted from blood, collected at week 24, from a patient treated with tofacitinib. This sequence was found in a human donor with alopecia areata.

Here the CDR3 reads CAWTGRIYGYTF. Written as DNA, the CDR3 is TGTGCCTGGACAGGGAGAATCTATGGCTACACCTTC. V usage is TRBV30 and J usage is TRBJ1-2; possibly TRBD1 for D (5 bases). Trimming removed 4 bases at V and 4 bases at J, with 10 bases between. Per germline, CDR1 GTSNPN and CDR2 SVGIG (reference sequence). The CDR3 covers 12 residues.